The 15 T cell receptor beta chains below were found in one sample sequenced in a study of T cells after yellow fever vaccination. TCRdb passed the 5' RACE reads through MiXCR, listing each CDR3 protein once. The sample lists roughly 300,000 distinct CDR3 sequences; around 7% were seen once. The sample in question was PBMCs, obtained around 45 days after the first yellow fever vaccination. The receptor set was obtained from a man between 18 and 29 years old who received the YFV17D yellow fever vaccine.

The V gene is TRBV11-2, the J gene TRBJ1-4, with 11 bases lining up with TRBD1. The germline CDR1 and CDR2 sequences are SGHAT and FQNNGV. CDR3 size: 18 residues. V shed 4 bases, J shed 5 bases, and the junction held 12 bases outside the gene matches. CDR3 sequence reads: CASSYSSPGQGDNEKLFF. CDR3 in DNA: TGTGCCAGCAGCTATTCTTCGCCGGGACAGGGGGACAATGAAAAACTGTTTTTT.

V gene TRBV6-1 combines with J gene TRBJ2-3; D is unclear. Deletions cut 10 bases from V and 4 bases from J, with 18 bases between. There are 14 residues in the CDR3. The V gene's germline CDR1 is MNHNS and CDR2 SASEGT. The CDR3, as DNA: TGTGCCACCGCCTCGAGTATTTTTGCAGATACGCAGTATTTT. This sequence encodes CATASSIFADTQYF.

In its sample, this clonotype was seen a few times. The chain is built from TRBV28 and TRBJ1-3; no definite D call. The CDR3 loop spans 18 amino acids. Trimming left V 4 bases short and J 4 bases short, with 23 bases between. Germline loops: CDR1 MDHEN, CDR2 SYDVKM. The CDR3 here is CASSSPSEGTHWGNTIYF. CDR3 DNA: TGTGCCAGCAGTTCCCCGTCGGAGGGAACCCATTGGGGAAACACCATATATTTT.

This clonotype was seen a handful of times. This rearrangement joins TRBV29-1 to TRBJ1-4; 7 nucleotides line up with TRBD1. Per the germline V gene, CDR1 is SQVTM and CDR2 is ANQGSEA. Unmatched junction bases numbered 8, after V lost 6 bases and J lost 4 bases. This CDR3 comprises 14 residues. In DNA, the CDR3 is TGCAGCGTCCGCCGACAGGGAGGTAATGAAAAACTGTTTTTT. Translating it yields CSVRRQGGNEKLFF.

This rearrangement joins TRBV14 to TRBJ2-7, with D perhaps matching TRBD2 (6 bases). The germline V gene encodes CDR1 SGHDN and CDR2 FVKESK. This CDR3 region has 14 residues. V was cut by 4 bases and J by 6 bases, with 16 bases left in between. The CDR3 region has the DNA TGTGCCAGCAGCCTCGCCGGGGGAATTGGCGAGCAGTACGTC. Protein sequence: CASSLAGGIGEQYV.

Ten or more counts support this clonotype. CDR3 protein: CASSQPDHSYNEQFF. The DNA of the CDR3 is TGTGCCAGCAGCCAACCGGACCACTCCTACAATGAGCAGTTCTTC. V gene TRBV5-4 combines with J gene TRBJ2-1; no clear D gene. Trimming cost V 4 bases and J 0 bases, with 11 bases left between them. Germline assignment: CDR1 SGHNT and CDR2 YYREEE (reference sequence). The CDR3 runs to 15 residues.

This clonotype was counted a single time. The V and J genes are TRBV7-2 and TRBJ2-2, with TRBD2 as a possible D gene (6 bases). Looked up from germline, CDR1 is SGHTA and CDR2 is FQGNSA. The CDR3 runs to 14 residues. V shed 4 bases and J shed 3 bases, with 9 bases lying between them. The CDR3 region is CASSWGLYTGELFF. The CDR3 nucleotides are TGTGCCAGCAGCTGGGGACTTTACACCGGGGAGCTGTTTTTT.

This clonotype was picked up many times. CDR3 protein: CASSSYNSPLHF. In DNA form, the CDR3 reads TGTGCCAGCAGCTCCTATAATTCACCCCTCCACTTT. The chain couples TRBV7-2 to TRBJ1-6; D is unresolved. The CDR3 totals 12 residues. CDR1 and CDR2 from the germline V gene are SGHTA and FQGNSA. Trimming removed 4 bases at V and 2 bases at J, with 0 bases between.

This clonotype was seen repeatedly, ten times or more. This rearrangement joins TRBV29-1 to TRBJ2-1; D possibly corresponds to TRBD1 (7 bases). V gave up 5 bases and J gave up 4 bases, with 15 bases separating them. Germline V CDR1 and CDR2: SQVTM, ANQGSEA. CDR3 length equals 14 residues. For the CDR3, the DNA is TGCAGCGTTAGGGCCAGGGGGGAATACAATGAGCAGTTCTTC. It encodes CSVRARGEYNEQFF.

In its sample, this clonotype was seen a few times. This chain links TRBV6-1 with TRBJ2-3, with TRBD1 as a possible D gene (6 bases). The germline V gene has CDR1 MNHNS and CDR2 SASEGT. V lost 8 bases to trimming and J lost 2 bases, with 11 bases between them. The CDR3 has 13 residues. The chain's CDR3 is CASQGTNTDTQYF. The CDR3 coding sequence is TGTGCCAGCCAGGGGACAAACACAGATACGCAGTATTTT.

As to this clonotype: At one boundary the junction diverges from the germline segment, which might be a read error. This sequence joins TRBV12-3 or TRBV12-4 and TRBJ2-3, with 12 bases lining up with TRBD2. The CDR3 is 18 amino acids. CDR3 in amino acids: CAISFRLAGGPDTDTQYF. As DNA, the CDR3 is TGTGCCATCAGTTTCCGTCTAGCGGGGGGGCCCGACACAGATACGCAGTATTTT.

The rearrangement uses TRBV20-1 and TRBJ1-2; D is undetermined. Germline V gives CDR1 DFQATT, CDR2 SNEGSKA (reference sequence). The CDR3 covers 15 residues. V was clipped by 3 bases and J by 4 bases, with 18 bases between them. The CDR3 protein is CSASIQALTVYGYTF. Written as DNA, the CDR3 is TGCAGTGCTAGTATCCAGGCCCTAACCGTCTATGGCTACACCTTC.

CDR3 coding DNA: TGTGCCAGCAGCTTATCAGTCAGTTGGCGGGGGGGCACCGGGGAGCTGTTTTTT. The encoded protein is CASSLSVSWRGGTGELFF. The chain carries TRBV11-2 and TRBJ2-2; 9 positions agree with TRBD2. CDR3 length: 18 amino acids. The junction had 11 bases not matched to a gene; V was cut back by 2 bases and J by 4 bases. The germline gives CDR1 SGHAT, CDR2 FQNNGV.

The chain uses TRBV7-2 and TRBJ2-5; D might be TRBD1 (6 bases). V dropped 5 bases and J dropped 7 bases, with 23 bases sitting between them. Germline loops: CDR1 SGHTA, CDR2 FQGNSA. The CDR3 totals 16 residues. The CDR3 DNA reads as TGTGCCAGCAGCCGCGGGCGGGCAGGGGTAACGGCGACCCAGTACTTC. It codes for CASSRGRAGVTATQYF. The variable domain in full, completed from reference TRBV7-2 and TRBJ2-5, reads GAGVSQSPSNKVTEKGKDVELRCDPISGHTALYWYRQSLGQGLEFLIYFQGNSAPDKSGLPSDRFSAERTGGSVSTLTIQRTQQEDSAVYLCASSRGRAGVTATQYFGPGTRLLVL.

A few counts support this clonotype. V usage is TRBV7-2 and J usage is TRBJ2-2, with D perhaps matching TRBD1 (6 bases). Trimming removed 7 bases at V and 0 bases at J, with 12 bases between. The length of the CDR3 is 15 residues. Germline CDR1 reads SGHTA; CDR2 reads FQGNSA. The CDR3 DNA follows: TGTGCCAGCAATGTACAGGGCCCGAACACCGGGGAGCTGTTTTTT. Amino acid sequence: CASNVQGPNTGELFF.